One sample yielded the 10 T cell receptor beta chains listed below, sequenced in a study of CD8 T cells in ankylosing spondylitis. MiXCR, applied by TCRdb to the 5' RACE reads, yields one record per CDR3 protein. The profile shows roughly 250,000 distinct CDR3 sequences, around 9.2% of them singletons. The sequencing input was blood, either unsorted or a sorted T cell fraction (not recorded which). These receptors were taken from a male donor with ankylosing spondylitis or in good health (not recorded which).

This clonotype was found many times. The rearrangement uses TRBV27 and TRBJ2-1; D is possibly TRBD2 (7 bases). V was clipped by 2 bases and J by 7 bases, with 12 bases between them. This CDR3 has 14 residues. The germline gives CDR1 MNHEY, CDR2 SMNVEV (reference sequence). CDR3 DNA sequence: TGTGCCAGCAGTTTAGCGGGGGCCCTTAATGAGCAGTTCTTC. Amino acids: CASSLAGALNEQFF.

This clonotype was counted ten times or more. The chain links TRBV30 to TRBJ1-2, with D possibly TRBD1 on 5 matching bases. Germline CDR1 and CDR2: GTSNPN and SVGIG (reference sequence). The CDR3 has 16 residues. Trimming shortened V by 6 bases and J by 3 bases, and 23 bases separated the two germline ends. The CDR3 region is CACRVWEGLEDYGYTF. The CDR3 region has the DNA TGTGCCTGCCGGGTTTGGGAGGGGCTGGAAGACTATGGCTACACCTTC.

This clonotype appeared many times. The V gene is TRBV7-2, the J gene TRBJ1-2; TRBD1 aligns across 9 bases. The V and J ends lost 1 base and 8 bases, in that order; junction bases with no gene match: 5. In germline, CDR1 is SGHTA, CDR2 FQGNSA. CDR3 length: 14 residues. The CDR3 loop is CASSLEDRGGGYTF. The CDR3 DNA follows: TGTGCCAGCAGCTTAGAGGACAGGGGAGGAGGCTACACCTTC.

This clonotype was counted at least ten times. The chain couples TRBV11-1 to TRBJ2-3, with TRBD2 as a possible D gene (5 bases). V lost 2 bases to trimming and J lost 1 base, with 25 bases between them. The germline gives CDR1 SGHAT, CDR2 FQDESV (reference sequence). This CDR3 has 20 residues. The CDR3 region has the DNA TGTGCCAGCAGCTTACCGACTAAACAAGAAGTAGGGTTTGGCACAGATACGCAGTATTTT. This gives the protein CASSLPTKQEVGFGTDTQYF.

The table lists this clonotype with many counts. CDR3 loop: CASSSERDTEAFF. Written as DNA, the CDR3 is TGCGCCAGCAGCTCCGAGAGGGACACTGAAGCTTTCTTT. The chain carries TRBV4-3 and TRBJ1-1; D uncertain. V was trimmed by 5 bases and J by 3 bases, leaving 10 bases between them. The CDR3 contains 13 residues. Germline-derived CDR1 and CDR2 are LGHNA and YSLEER.

This clonotype was observed at least ten times. The V gene is TRBV29-1, the J gene TRBJ2-1; 7 nucleotides align to TRBD2. The germline CDR1 and CDR2 sequences are SQVTM and ANQGSEA. This CDR3 region has 12 residues. The V gene end was trimmed by 5 bases and the J gene end by 8 bases; junction bases not matched to a gene: 6. This chain's CDR3 is CSVTGGIDEQFF. CDR3 in DNA: TGCAGCGTTACCGGGGGGATCGATGAGCAGTTCTTC.

This clonotype was seen ten or more times. The chain couples TRBV29-1 to TRBJ1-2; a possible D gene is TRBD1 (5 bases). Germline V lookup: CDR1 SQVTM, CDR2 ANQGSEA. The CDR3 runs to 11 residues. The V gene lost 7 bases and the J gene lost 6 bases, with 12 bases spanning the gap. The CDR3 coding sequence is TGCAGCGGAGCTTGGGGGGATGGCTACACCTTC. This codes for CSGAWGDGYTF. The full variable domain, with the rest looked up from reference TRBV29-1 and TRBJ1-2, is SAVISQKPSRDICQRGTSLTIQCQVDSQVTMMFWYRQQPGQSLTLIATANQGSEATYESGFVIDKFPISRPNLTFSTLTVSNMSPEDSSIYLCSGAWGDGYTFGSGTRLTVV.

This clonotype was counted many times. This chain uses TRBV20-1 with TRBJ2-7; 10 bases align to TRBD2. Germline V gene data show CDR1 as DFQATT and CDR2 as SNEGSKA (reference sequence). V dropped 6 bases and J dropped 4; count of bases not matched to a gene: 12. The CDR3 loop spans 15 amino acids. The CDR3 spells CSARPLAGDLYEQYF. The DNA of the CDR3 is TGCAGTGCCCGCCCCCTAGCGGGAGACTTATACGAGCAGTACTTC.

This clonotype was detected many times. The chain couples TRBV3-1 to TRBJ1-3; the D is unclear. Germline V gene sequence: CDR1 LGHDT, CDR2 YNNKEL (reference sequence). There are 12 residues in the CDR3. V dropped 8 bases and J dropped 2 bases, with 7 bases sitting between them. This CDR3 is CASGLAGNTIYF. The CDR3 DNA sequence: TGTGCCAGCGGCCTGGCTGGAAACACCATATATTTT.

This clonotype occurred many times. CDR3 loop: CASSEDRGNTGELFF. The CDR3 DNA sequence: TGTGCCAGCAGTGAGGACAGGGGGAACACCGGGGAGCTGTTTTTT. The V gene is TRBV12-3 or TRBV12-4, the J gene TRBJ2-2; 9 bases align to TRBD1. The J segment lost 1 base and the V segment lost 5 bases, leaving 2 bases of the junction unmatched. The CDR3 totals 15 residues.